This T cell receptor beta chain was captured by sequencing in a study of CD8+ T cells in alopecia areata. Study-wide context: Tofacitinib administration persisted for 6 to 18 months, succeeded by 6 months off drug. Disease severity was quantified as SALT score of affected scalp area. Points from the study as a whole: Clonality in lesional scalp, especially alopecia totalis/universalis, exceeded that of normal scalp. Scalp clonality, along with expanded CD8+ clones among the top 100, was significantly decreased by tofacitinib.

The sample's treatment: oral pan-JAK inhibitor, 5-10 mg twice daily. Details on this clone: The antigen remains unidentified. Mismatch with germline at one junction end may stem from a read error.

The sequencing template was cDNA reverse transcribed from extracted RNA. Profiling relied on immunoSEQ multiplex PCR, and the TCRdb table lists in-frame clones only, not all of them. The repertoire consists of 150,000 to 200,000 clones, with 53% occurring once and the leading ten covering 10% to 11%. The CDR3 has 13 residues. CDR1 is SQVTM and CDR2 is ANQGSEA in the germline V gene. The chain joins TRBV29-1 to TRBJ1-1, with a weak D call TRBD1 (5 bases). The TCR comes from a human donor with alopecia areata. The material was CD8+ T cells sorted from blood, obtained at week 24, from a patient treated with tofacitinib. CDR3 loop: CSVEWRGREGPNF. The CDR3 DNA sequence: TGCAGCGTTGAATGGCGGGGCAGAGAGGGCCCTAACTTT. The whole variable domain, filled in from reference TRBV29-1 and TRBJ1-1, reads SAVISQKPSRDICQRGTSLTIQCQVDSQVTMMFWYRQQPGQSLTLIATANQGSEATYESGFVIDKFPISRPNLTFSTLTVSNMSPEDSSIYLCSVEWRGREGPNFGQGTRLTVV.